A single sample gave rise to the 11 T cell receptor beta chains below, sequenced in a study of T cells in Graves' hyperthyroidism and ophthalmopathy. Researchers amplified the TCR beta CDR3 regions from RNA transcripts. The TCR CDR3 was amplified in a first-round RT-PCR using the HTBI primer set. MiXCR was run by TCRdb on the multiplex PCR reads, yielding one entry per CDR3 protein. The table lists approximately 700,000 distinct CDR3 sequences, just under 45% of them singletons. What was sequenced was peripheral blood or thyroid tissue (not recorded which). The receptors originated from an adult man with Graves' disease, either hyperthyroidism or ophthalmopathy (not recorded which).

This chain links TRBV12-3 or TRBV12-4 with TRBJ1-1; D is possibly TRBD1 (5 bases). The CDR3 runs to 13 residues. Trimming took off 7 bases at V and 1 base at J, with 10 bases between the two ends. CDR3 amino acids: CASNKQENTEAFF. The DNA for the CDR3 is TGTGCCAGCAACAAACAGGAGAACACTGAAGCTTTCTTT.

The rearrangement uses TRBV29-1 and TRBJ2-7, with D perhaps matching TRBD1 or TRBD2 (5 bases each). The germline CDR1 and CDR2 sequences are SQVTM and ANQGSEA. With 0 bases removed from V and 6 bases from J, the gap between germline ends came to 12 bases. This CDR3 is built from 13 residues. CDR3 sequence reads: CSVEDGALGEQYF. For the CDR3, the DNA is TGCAGCGTTGAAGATGGGGCACTAGGCGAGCAGTACTTC.

The CDR3 protein is CASSLQGTPYGYTF. CDR3 bases: TGTGCCAGCAGCTTACAGGGGACACCGTATGGCTACACCTTC. The rearrangement joins TRBV7-9 to TRBJ1-2; D may be TRBD1 (6 bases). V was trimmed by 2 bases and J by 5 bases, leaving 12 bases between them. Germline CDR1 is SEHNR and CDR2 is FQNEAQ (reference sequence). The CDR3 spans 14 residues.

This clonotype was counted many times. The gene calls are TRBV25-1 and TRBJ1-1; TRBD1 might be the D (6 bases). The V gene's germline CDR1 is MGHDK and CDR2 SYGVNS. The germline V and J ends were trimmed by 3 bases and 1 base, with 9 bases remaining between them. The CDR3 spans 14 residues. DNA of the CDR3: TGTGCCAGCAGTGACCTGACAGGGAACACTGAAGCTTTCTTT. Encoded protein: CASSDLTGNTEAFF.

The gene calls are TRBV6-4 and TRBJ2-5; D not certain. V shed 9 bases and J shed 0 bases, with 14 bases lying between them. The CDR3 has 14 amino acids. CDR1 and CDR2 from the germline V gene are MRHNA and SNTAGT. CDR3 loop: CARRTTDYQETQYF. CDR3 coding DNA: TGTGCCAGGCGAACTACAGATTACCAAGAGACCCAGTACTTC.

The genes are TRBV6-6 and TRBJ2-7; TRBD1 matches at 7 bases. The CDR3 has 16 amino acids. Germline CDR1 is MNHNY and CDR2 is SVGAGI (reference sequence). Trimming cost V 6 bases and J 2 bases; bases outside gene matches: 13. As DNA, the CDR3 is TGTGCCAGCAGGGACATCGGGACAGTCCTAACCTACGAGCAGTACTTC. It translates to CASRDIGTVLTYEQYF.

The CDR3 here is CASSPGTDANHDTEAFF. Written as DNA, the CDR3 is TGTGCCAGCAGTCCCGGGACAGACGCAAATCATGACACTGAAGCTTTCTTT. The chain couples TRBV7-9 to TRBJ1-1; 7 nucleotides align to TRBD1. This CDR3 has 17 amino acids. Losses at the gene ends were 6 bases for V and 3 bases for J; bases not matched to a gene: 16. CDR1 is SEHNR, CDR2 FQNEAQ, per germline (reference sequence).

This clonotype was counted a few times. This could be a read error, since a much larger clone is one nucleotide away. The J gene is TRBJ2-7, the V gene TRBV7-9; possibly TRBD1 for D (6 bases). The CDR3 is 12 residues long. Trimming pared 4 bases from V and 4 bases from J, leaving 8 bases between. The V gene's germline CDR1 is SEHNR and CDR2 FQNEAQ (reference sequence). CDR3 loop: CASSYRVYEQYF. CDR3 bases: TGTGCCAGCAGCTACAGGGTTTACGAGCAGTACTTC.

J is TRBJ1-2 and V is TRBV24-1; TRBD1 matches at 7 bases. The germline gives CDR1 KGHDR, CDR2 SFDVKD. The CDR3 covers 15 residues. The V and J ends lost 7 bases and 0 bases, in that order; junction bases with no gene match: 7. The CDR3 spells CATSEGARTNYGYTF. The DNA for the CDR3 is TGTGCCACCAGCGAGGGGGCGAGAACTAACTATGGCTACACCTTC.

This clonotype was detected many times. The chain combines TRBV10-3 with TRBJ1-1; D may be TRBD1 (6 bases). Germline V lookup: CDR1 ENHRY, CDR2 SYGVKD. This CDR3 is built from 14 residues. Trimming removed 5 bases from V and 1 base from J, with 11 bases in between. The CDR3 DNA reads TGTGCCATCAGTTACGGACAGAGGAACACTGAAGCTTTCTTT. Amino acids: CAISYGQRNTEAFF.

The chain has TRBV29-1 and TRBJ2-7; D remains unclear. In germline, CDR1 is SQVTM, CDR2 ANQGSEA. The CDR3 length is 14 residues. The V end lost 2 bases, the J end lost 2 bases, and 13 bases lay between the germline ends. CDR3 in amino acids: CSVEFGRLPYEQYF. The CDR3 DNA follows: TGCAGCGTTGAATTCGGCAGGCTCCCCTACGAGCAGTACTTC.